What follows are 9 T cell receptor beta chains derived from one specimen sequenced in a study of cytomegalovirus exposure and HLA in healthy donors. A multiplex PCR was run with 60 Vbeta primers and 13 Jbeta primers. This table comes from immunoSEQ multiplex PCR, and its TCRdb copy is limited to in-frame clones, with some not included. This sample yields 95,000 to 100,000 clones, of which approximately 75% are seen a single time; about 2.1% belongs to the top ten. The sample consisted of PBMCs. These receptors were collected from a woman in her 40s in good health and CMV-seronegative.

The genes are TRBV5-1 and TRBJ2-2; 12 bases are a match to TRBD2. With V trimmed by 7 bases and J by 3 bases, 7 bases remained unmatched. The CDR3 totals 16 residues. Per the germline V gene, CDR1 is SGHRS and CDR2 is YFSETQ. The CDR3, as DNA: TGCGCCAGCGAGACTAGCGGGAGTTTGGACACCGGGGAGCTGTTTTTT. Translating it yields CASETSGSLDTGELFF. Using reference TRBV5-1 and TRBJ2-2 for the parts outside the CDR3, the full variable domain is KAGVTQTPRYLIKTRGQQVTLSCSPISGHRSVSWYQQTPGQGLQFLFEYFSETQRNKGNFPGRFSGRQFSNSRSEMNVSTLELGDSALYLCASETSGSLDTGELFFGEGSRLTVL.

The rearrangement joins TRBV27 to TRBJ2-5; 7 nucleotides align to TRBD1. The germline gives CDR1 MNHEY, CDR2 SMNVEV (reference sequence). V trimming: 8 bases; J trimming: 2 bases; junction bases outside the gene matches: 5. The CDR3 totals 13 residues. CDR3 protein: CASRDRGQETQYF. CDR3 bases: TGTGCCAGCCGGGACAGAGGACAAGAGACCCAGTACTTC.

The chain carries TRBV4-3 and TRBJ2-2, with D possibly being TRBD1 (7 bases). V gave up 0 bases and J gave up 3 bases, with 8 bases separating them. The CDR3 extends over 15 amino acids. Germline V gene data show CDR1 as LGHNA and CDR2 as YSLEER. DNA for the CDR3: TGCGCCAGCAGCCAAGACAGGGGGGACACCGGGGAGCTGTTTTTT. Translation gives CASSQDRGDTGELFF.

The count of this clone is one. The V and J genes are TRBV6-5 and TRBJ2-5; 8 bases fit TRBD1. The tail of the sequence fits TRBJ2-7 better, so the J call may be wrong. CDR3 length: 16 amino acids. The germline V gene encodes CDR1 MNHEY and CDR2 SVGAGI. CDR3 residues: CASSYAAGTGTYEQYF. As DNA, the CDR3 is TGTGCCAGCAGTTACGCCGCCGGGACAGGAACCTACGAGCAGTACTTC.

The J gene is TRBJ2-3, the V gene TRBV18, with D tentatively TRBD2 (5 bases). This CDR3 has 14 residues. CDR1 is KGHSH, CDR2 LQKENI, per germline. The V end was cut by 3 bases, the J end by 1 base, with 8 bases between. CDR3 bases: TGTGCCAGCTCACCTTCGAGGGGCACAGATACGCAGTATTTT. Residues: CASSPSRGTDTQYF.

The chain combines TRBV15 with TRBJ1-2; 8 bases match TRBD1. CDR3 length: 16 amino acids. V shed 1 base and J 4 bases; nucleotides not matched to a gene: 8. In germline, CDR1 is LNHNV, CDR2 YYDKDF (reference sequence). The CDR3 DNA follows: TGTGCCACCAGCAGAGTCCCCAGGGGGCGTTCCTATGGCTACACCTTC. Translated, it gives CATSRVPRGRSYGYTF. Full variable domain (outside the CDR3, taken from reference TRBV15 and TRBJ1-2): DAMVIQNPRYQVTQFGKPVTLSCSQTLNHNVMYWYQQKSSQAPKLLFHYYDKDFNNEADTPDNFQSRRPNTSFCFLDIRSPGLGDTAMYLCATSRVPRGRSYGYTFGSGTRLTVV.

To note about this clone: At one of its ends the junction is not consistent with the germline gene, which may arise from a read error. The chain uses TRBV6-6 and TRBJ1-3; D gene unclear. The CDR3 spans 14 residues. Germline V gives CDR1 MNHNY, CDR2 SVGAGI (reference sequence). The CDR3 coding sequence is TGTGCCAGCAGTCAGGACGGAGGTGGAGACACCATATATTTT. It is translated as CASSQDGGGDTIYF.

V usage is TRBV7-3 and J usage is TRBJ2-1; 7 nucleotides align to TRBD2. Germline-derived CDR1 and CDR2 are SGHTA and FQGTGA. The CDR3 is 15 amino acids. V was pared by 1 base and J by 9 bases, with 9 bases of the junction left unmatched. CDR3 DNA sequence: TGTGCCAGCAGCTTAATCTCCAGCGGGATGAGTGAGCAGTTCTTC. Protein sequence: CASSLISSGMSEQFF.

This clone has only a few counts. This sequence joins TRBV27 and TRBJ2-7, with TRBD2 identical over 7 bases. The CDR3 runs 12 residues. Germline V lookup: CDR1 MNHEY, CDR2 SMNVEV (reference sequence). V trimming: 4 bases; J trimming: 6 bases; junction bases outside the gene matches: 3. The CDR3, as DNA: TGTGCCAGCAGTTCAAGCGGGGTCGAGCAGTACTTC. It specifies CASSSSGVEQYF.